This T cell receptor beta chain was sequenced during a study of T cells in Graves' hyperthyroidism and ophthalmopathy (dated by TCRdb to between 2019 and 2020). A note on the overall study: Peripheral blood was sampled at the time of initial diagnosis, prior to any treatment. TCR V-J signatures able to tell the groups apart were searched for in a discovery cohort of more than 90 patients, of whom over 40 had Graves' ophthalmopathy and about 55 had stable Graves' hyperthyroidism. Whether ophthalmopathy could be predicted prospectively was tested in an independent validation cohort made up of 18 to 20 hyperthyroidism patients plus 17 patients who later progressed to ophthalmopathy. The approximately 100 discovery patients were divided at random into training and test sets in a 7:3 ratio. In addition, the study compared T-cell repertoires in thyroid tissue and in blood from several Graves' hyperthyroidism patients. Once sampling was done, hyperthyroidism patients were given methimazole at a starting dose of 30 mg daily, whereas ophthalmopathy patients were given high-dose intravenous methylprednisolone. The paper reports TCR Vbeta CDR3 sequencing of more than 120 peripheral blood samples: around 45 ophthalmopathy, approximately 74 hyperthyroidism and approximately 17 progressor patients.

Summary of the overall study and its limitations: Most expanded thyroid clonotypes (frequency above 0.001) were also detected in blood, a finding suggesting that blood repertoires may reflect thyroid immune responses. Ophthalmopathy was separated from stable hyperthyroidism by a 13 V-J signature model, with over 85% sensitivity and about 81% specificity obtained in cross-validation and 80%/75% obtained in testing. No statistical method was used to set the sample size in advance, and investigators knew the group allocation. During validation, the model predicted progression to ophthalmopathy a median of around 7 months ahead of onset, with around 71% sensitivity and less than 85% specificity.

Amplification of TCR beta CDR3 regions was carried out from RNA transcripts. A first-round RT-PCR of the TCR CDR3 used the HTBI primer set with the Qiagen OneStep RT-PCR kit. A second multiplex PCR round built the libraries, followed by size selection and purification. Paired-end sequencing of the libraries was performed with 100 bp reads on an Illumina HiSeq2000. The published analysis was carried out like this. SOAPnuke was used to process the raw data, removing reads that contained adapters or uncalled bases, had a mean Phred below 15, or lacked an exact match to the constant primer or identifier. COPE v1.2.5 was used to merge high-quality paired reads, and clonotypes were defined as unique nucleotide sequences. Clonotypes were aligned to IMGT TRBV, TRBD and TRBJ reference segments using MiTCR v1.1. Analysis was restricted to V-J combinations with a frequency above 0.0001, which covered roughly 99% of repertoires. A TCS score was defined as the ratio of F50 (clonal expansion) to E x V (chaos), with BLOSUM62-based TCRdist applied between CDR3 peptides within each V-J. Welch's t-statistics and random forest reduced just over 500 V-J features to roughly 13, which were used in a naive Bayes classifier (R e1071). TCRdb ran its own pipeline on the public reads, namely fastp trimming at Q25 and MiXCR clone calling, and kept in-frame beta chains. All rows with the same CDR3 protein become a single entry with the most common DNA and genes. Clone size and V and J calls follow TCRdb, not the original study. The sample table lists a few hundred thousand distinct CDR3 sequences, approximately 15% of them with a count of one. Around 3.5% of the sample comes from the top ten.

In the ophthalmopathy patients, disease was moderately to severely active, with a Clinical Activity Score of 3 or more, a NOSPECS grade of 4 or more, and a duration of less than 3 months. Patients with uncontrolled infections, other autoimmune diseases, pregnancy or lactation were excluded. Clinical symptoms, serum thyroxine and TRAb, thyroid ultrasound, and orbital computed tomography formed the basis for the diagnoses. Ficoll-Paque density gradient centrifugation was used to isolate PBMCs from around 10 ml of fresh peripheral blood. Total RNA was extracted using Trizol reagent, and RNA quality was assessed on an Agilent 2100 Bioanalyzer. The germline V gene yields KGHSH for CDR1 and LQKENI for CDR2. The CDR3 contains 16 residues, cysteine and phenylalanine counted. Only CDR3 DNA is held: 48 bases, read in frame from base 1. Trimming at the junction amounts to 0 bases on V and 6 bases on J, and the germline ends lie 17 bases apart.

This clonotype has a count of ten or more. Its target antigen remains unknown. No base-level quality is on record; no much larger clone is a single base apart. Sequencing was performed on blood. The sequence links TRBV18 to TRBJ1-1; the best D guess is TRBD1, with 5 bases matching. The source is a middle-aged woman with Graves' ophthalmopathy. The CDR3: CASSPPGVAGSPEAFF. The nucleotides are TGTGCCAGCTCACCACCGGGGGTAGCAGGGTCGCCTGAAGCTTTCTTT.